This T cell receptor beta chain was sequenced in a study of T cells in women clearing cervical HPV infection (dated by TCRdb to 2016 to 2018). Broadly, across the study: The cases were 25 to 30 women with histologically confirmed HPV16-related CIN3 or worse, and 2 of those women had invasive cancers. Five blinded duplicates per group were added as quality controls, so that about 60 samples were obtained: some 50 participants and some 10 replicates. HLA typing was available for only a few women, so HLA type could not be excluded as a confounder. Case blood was taken at the visit when the lesion was first identified, whereas control blood was taken when infection was no longer detected. A median age of almost 35 years was observed in cases versus 38 in controls, and no significant differences in baseline characteristics were found. In the parent cohort, about 10,000 women aged 18 or older were enrolled in Guanacaste, Costa Rica, during about 1993 to 1994 and were followed for more than 6 years. The roughly 25 controls were women who cleared a single incident HPV16 infection within 12 months without developing precancer or cancer. Among cases, blood sampling came a median of approximately 150 days after lesion detection, with an interquartile range of about 80 to 230 days. The exploratory proof-of-principle case-control study was nested within the Guanacaste HPV Natural History Study in Costa Rica and compared TCR repertoires across cervical HPV16 outcomes. Cases and controls were matched on year of sample collection and on age within five years.

Using the immunoSEQ assay, multiplex PCR amplified TCR beta CDR3 regions from an average of approximately 1.1 ug of genomic DNA per sample. Primer bias was corrected in the assay by using a complete synthetic TCR repertoire to establish an amplification baseline. Amplicons were sequenced on the Illumina platform. Turning to the authors' computational methods: Sequence errors were corrected by clustering with frequency ratios and a modified nearest-neighbor algorithm, and the sequences were then analyzed in the immunoSEQ Analyzer using IMGT gene definitions. At each rarefaction depth, TCR richness and evenness were averaged across 20 rarefaction repeats, and any sample with fewer sequences than the depth was left out. V, D and J gene relative abundances were compared between groups with Wilcoxon rank sum tests, applying FDR correction. An intraclass correlation of roughly 96% for TCR richness and an average of about 82% across some 70 gene segments were obtained from the blinded duplicates. TCRdb mirrors the immuneACCESS table, restricted to in-frame sequences. Some clones are absent from its copies; in checked studies, under half trace to an unresolved V gene, and the reason for the others is unknown. For V, J and clone size, that table is used; D and trimming come from the DNA. This sample's clone table shows about 46,000 clones. The ten most abundant clones make up approximately 34% of the sample.

Every participant had a single incident cervical HPV16 infection, and prevalent HPV16 infections were excluded. Cervical HPV DNA was detected by MY09/MY11 PCR and genotyped by dot-blot hybridization. Around 15 mL of heparinized blood was centrifuged, after which the buffy coat was aliquoted, frozen at -30 degrees C, and then stored at -80 degrees C. QIAGEN kits were used to extract genomic DNA from the buffy coat specimens. Of note for this clone: Its antigen target is currently unknown. Read coverage stops 3 residues before the CDR3 terminus; the germline J gene supplies the remainder.

Findings and caveats that apply to the study as a whole: TCR repertoire richness was significantly higher in CIN3+ cases than in controls across sequencing depths, while evenness did not differ. TRBV6-7 relative abundance was lower in cases than in controls (roughly 0.11% versus 0.16%; Bonferroni P = 0.0008). Whether associations preceded infection or resulted from infection could not be shown with the cross-sectional design, and effector/memory subsets and HPV-specific T cells were not isolated. Cases were distinguished from controls with an estimated AUC of about 0.78 by random forest classifiers combining richness and V gene abundances. Because T-cell numbers per sample were unknown, differences in richness could reflect varying T-cell content rather than repertoire biology.

Trimming costs V 6 bases and J 5 bases, and their ends lie 10 bases apart. The CDR3, cysteine through phenylalanine, is 11 amino acids long. Sequencing covers 24 bases of the CDR3, shown here with the frame starting at base 1. CDR1 DFQATT and CDR2 SNEGSKA were looked up in the germline V gene (reference sequence). This TCR came from a woman aged 18-70 years with a cervical HPV16 infection that either progressed to CIN3+ or cleared (not recorded which). The chain employs TRBV20-1 and TRBJ1-2; the D gene is perhaps TRBD1, on 5 matching bases. The sequenced sample was blood buffy coat. The CDR3 bases that were read are TGCAGTGCCAAGACAGCGTATGGC. It codes for CSAKTAYG. The entire CDR3 protein is CSAKTAYGYTF.